The rows below give T cell receptor beta chains drawn from one sample of a study of blood T cell repertoires in COVID-19. TCRdb's table, derived via immunoSEQ multiplex PCR, lists solely in-frame clones and lacks some. The sample lists approximately 160,000 clones; 84% were seen once. The sequenced sample consisted of peripheral blood. Every receptor here comes from a man in his forties who had recovered from COVID-19. Each CDR3 is given without its conserved first and last residue. D genes are given only for firm matches.

J	D	V	CDR3
TRBJ1-2	TRBD1	TRBV3-1/TRBV3-2	ASSRGTGEGYGYT
TRBJ2-7	NA	TRBV10-3	AISTGFYEQY
TRBJ2-5	TRBD2	TRBV6-5	ASIQGGAQETQY
TRBJ2-1	TRBD2	TRBV27	ASSPGLASNEQF
TRBJ2-7	NA	TRBV4-1	ASSQVKSSYEQY
TRBJ2-7	NA	TRBV13	ASRPTGKSYEQY
TRBJ2-2	NA	TRBV11-3	ASSLRYRTNTGELF
TRBJ2-6	NA	TRBV11-3	ASSPVSGANVLT
TRBJ2-5	TRBD2	TRBV9	ASSGGGATQY
TRBJ2-5	NA	TRBV2	ASSRGSLGSPQY